Listed below are T cell receptor beta chains from one sample, sequenced in a study of T cells in Graves' hyperthyroidism and ophthalmopathy. MiXCR, run by TCRdb on the multiplex PCR reads, gives a single entry per CDR3 protein. This repertoire shows hundreds of thousands of distinct CDR3 sequences, more than 30% found once; its top ten account for 7.5% to 9.5%. The sequenced material came from blood. The receptors here all came from a man aged 18 to 35 with Graves' hyperthyroidism. Both conserved end residues are part of each CDR3. A D gene is named only where the DNA matches it firmly. Only part of the rows carry a size: once, few, many, or a class if the clone is expanded.

d_gene | j_gene | v_gene | abundance | len | CDR3nt | CDR3aa
TRBD1 | TRBJ1-1 | TRBV6-5 | few | 14 | TGTGCCAGCACTGGGGACAGGGGGTTGACTGAAGCTTTCTTT | CASTGDRGLTEAFF
- | TRBJ2-1 | TRBV5-1 | - | 16 | TGCGCCAGCAGCGACGTCAGGGAGGTGGAGGGCAATGAGCAGTTCTTC | CASSDVREVEGNEQFF
- | TRBJ1-5 | TRBV2 | - | 14 | TGTGCCAGCAGTGACGGACAAAGCAATCAGCCCCAGCATTTT | CASSDGQSNQPQHF
- | TRBJ2-7 | TRBV2 | - | 13 | TGTGCCAGCACCGCGTCTCCCTCCTACGAGCAGTACTTC | CASTASPSYEQYF
TRBD2 | TRBJ2-7 | TRBV10-3 | many | 14 | TGTGCCATCAGTGTCGGGAGGGGTCCCTACGAGCAGTACTTC | CAISVGRGPYEQYF
TRBD1 | TRBJ1-2 | TRBV2 | many | 14 | TGTGCCAGCAGTGTAGGGACAGGGGGCAATGGCTACACCTTC | CASSVGTGGNGYTF
- | TRBJ1-2 | TRBV20-1 | many | 14 | TGCAGTGCTAGAGATCCGGAGAGTAACTATGGCTACACCTTC | CSARDPESNYGYTF
- | TRBJ1-1 | TRBV4-1 | - | 14 | TGCGCCAGCAGCCACCAGGACGGGGGGACTGAAGCTTTCTTT | CASSHQDGGTEAFF
- | TRBJ2-2 | TRBV19 | many | 14 | TGTGCCAGTAGTCTCGGCGGGTTCAGCGGGGAGCTGTTTTTT | CASSLGGFSGELFF
- | TRBJ2-5 | TRBV9 | - | 14 | TGTGCCAGCAGCCCCCTGACTAGAAAGGAGACCCAGTACTTC | CASSPLTRKETQYF